A selection of T cell receptor beta chains follows, all from one sample in a study of T-cell memory formation after mild COVID-19. MiXCR, applied by TCRdb to the 5' RACE reads, yields one record per CDR3 protein. Among about 210,000 distinct CDR3 sequences listed, around 30% were seen once. Sample: PBMCs or a T cell subset sorted from them (not recorded which). The source of these receptors is an adult woman who had mild COVID-19 (a few samples of this study predate the infection). Cell type and time point are not known. The CDR3 runs from the conserved cysteine through the conserved F or W. Expanded clones get a size class; other rows say once, few or many, or leave the size out.

V gene: TRBV7-2
clone size: -
J gene: TRBJ2-7
CDR3 protein: CASSLYGSNEQYF

V gene: TRBV30
clone size: -
J gene: TRBJ1-5
CDR3 protein: CACTVGATQPQHF

V gene: TRBV4-1
clone size: few
J gene: TRBJ2-1
CDR3 protein: CASSQAVAGVSGEQFF

V gene: TRBV4-1
clone size: few
J gene: TRBJ2-6
CDR3 protein: CASSQGWGLGANVLTF

V gene: TRBV3-1
clone size: few
J gene: TRBJ2-1
CDR3 protein: CASSQGIPHNEQFF

V gene: TRBV5-1
clone size: few
J gene: TRBJ2-1
CDR3 protein: CASSRIARENEQFF

V gene: TRBV5-1
clone size: -
J gene: TRBJ2-7
CDR3 protein: CASSSTGGTYEQYF

V gene: TRBV6-2/TRBV6-3
clone size: few
J gene: TRBJ2-3
CDR3 protein: CASSYQGNPDTQYF

V gene: TRBV5-1
clone size: -
J gene: TRBJ1-1
CDR3 protein: CASSLGDRTTEAFF

V gene: TRBV10-3
clone size: few
J gene: TRBJ1-2
CDR3 protein: CAINTGGLYGYTF

V gene: TRBV7-2
clone size: many
J gene: TRBJ2-3
CDR3 protein: CASSLQRGTDQYF

V gene: TRBV24-1
clone size: once
J gene: TRBJ1-1
CDR3 protein: CATSVISRIPLFFF

V gene: TRBV4-1
clone size: -
J gene: TRBJ1-1
CDR3 protein: CASRPQGAAEAFF

V gene: TRBV6-4
clone size: -
J gene: TRBJ2-1
CDR3 protein: CASSDGGEPNEQFF

V gene: TRBV7-9
clone size: few
J gene: TRBJ2-5
CDR3 protein: CASSLGLAGPWETQYF

V gene: TRBV7-9
clone size: -
J gene: TRBJ2-1
CDR3 protein: CASSTTSSHNEQFF

V gene: TRBV20-1
clone size: -
J gene: TRBJ1-5
CDR3 protein: CSASAANSNQPQHF

V gene: TRBV4-1
clone size: -
J gene: TRBJ1-2
CDR3 protein: CASSQPDAPYGYTF

V gene: TRBV6-2/TRBV6-3
clone size: -
J gene: TRBJ2-2
CDR3 protein: CASRSGGGDTGELFF

V gene: TRBV10-2
clone size: few
J gene: TRBJ2-7
CDR3 protein: CASGGGGSYEQYF

V gene: TRBV6-6
clone size: few
J gene: TRBJ2-7
CDR3 protein: CASSSAGTGDSYEQYF

V gene: TRBV7-2
clone size: -
J gene: TRBJ2-2
CDR3 protein: CASSLLAGDGELFF